This T cell receptor (beta chain) stems from a study of blood T cells in healthy people across ages (dated by TCRdb to about 2015). Looking at the study overall: Template switching captured roughly one uniquely barcoded TCR beta cDNA molecule per two T cells in model experiments. The study analyzed two additional independent replicas of 1 million unique cDNA reads from the same blood draw for two donors, one aged 18 to 29 and one aged 80 or older. Four age groups were formed from the donors: young (average approximately 16 years), middle-aged (approximately 39), aged (62) and long-lived (less than 85). Age-related changes in TCR beta repertoire diversity were measured in the study by deep sequencing normalized with unique cDNA molecular identifiers. To avoid experimental bias, donors of different ages were spread randomly across the sequencing lanes. General study outcomes and caveats: Observed TCR beta diversity correlated strongly with the percentage of naive T cells measured by flow cytometry. Because the CMV infection status of the donors was unknown, age-related changes in expanded clonotypes may potentially have been confounded. As age increased, observed TCR beta diversity per million T cells dropped in a roughly linear way, and a significant reduction was already evident by age approximately 40. Conclusive comparison of naive and antigen-experienced compartments was prevented by the profiling of bulk unsorted PBMCs. Estimates of total diversity based on one million sequenced T cells were considered lower bounds and underestimates. The long-lived group showed more naive CD4+ T cells, fewer expanded clones and increased TCR diversity than the aged group, suggesting age selection.

Systemically healthy Caucasian individuals from Russia, 35 to 50 in total and aged roughly 6 to 95 years, were included as donors. Each donor gave 8 to 10 milliliters of peripheral blood, drawn into EDTA-treated Vacutainer tubes. PBMCs were isolated by Ficoll-Paque density-gradient centrifugation, with at least 6 million obtained per sample. Total RNA, at least 6 micrograms per sample, was extracted from PBMCs with Trizol reagent. The percentages of naive CD45RAhigh/CD27high T cells were determined by flow cytometry on a PBMC aliquot from every donor. In the case of this clonotype: Its antigen is not yet known. No base-level quality is on record; no much larger clone is a single base apart.

The method behind the library was 5' RACE. Sequenced on an Illumina HiSeq 2500. A second roughly 7 to 11 cycle PCR used a sample-barcoded 5' primer and a J-beta primer mix. Each TCR beta cDNA molecule received a unique molecular identifier from a template-switch 5' adaptor carrying 12 random nucleotides. Each sample yielded at least 2.5 million CDR3-containing paired-end reads. The Mint cDNA synthesis kit, primed by a TRBC-specific oligonucleotide, was used to synthesize first-strand cDNA from all RNA. After uracil-DNA glycosylase treatment, a first 18-cycle PCR used universal primers M1SS and BC2_uni_R on all cDNA. The paper's data handling went like this. Each sample was normalized by randomly selecting 1 million high-quality reads, each carrying a distinct molecular identifier. Instead of being binned into consensus sequences, reads that shared molecular identifiers were thrown out. MiTCR, run with a Q25 quality threshold and the strictest error-elimination algorithm, handled CDR3 identification, clonotype clustering and error correction. A nonparametric unseen species model with Euler transformation was used to estimate lower-bound total TCR beta diversity. The public reads were run again by TCRdb, first through fastp at Q25 and then through MiXCR, and only productive beta chains were kept. Entries that share a CDR3 protein sequence are merged under the most common genes and DNA. The V and J calls, along with clone size, are taken from TCRdb and not from the paper's own processing. Counted in this sample were more than 1.4 million distinct CDR3 sequences; 42% of them appeared once. The ten largest clones add up to 7.9% of the sample.

Reading from cysteine to phenylalanine, the CDR3 counts 13 amino acids. The read is trimmed to its CDR3 DNA, 39 bases read in frame from base 1. Cut back by 6 bases and 3 bases, the V and J ends lie 12 bases apart. The germline V gene specifies MNHNS as CDR1 and SASEGT as CDR2. Sequencing input: blood. This TCR was sampled from a woman aged 18-35 years in good health. The chain was built from TRBV6-1 and TRBJ2-7, with TRBD2 as a weak D call on 6 bases. The nucleotide sequence reads as follows: TGTGCCAGCAGGGGGGGAAGCCTCTACGAGCAGTACTTC. Its protein product is CASRGGSLYEQYF.